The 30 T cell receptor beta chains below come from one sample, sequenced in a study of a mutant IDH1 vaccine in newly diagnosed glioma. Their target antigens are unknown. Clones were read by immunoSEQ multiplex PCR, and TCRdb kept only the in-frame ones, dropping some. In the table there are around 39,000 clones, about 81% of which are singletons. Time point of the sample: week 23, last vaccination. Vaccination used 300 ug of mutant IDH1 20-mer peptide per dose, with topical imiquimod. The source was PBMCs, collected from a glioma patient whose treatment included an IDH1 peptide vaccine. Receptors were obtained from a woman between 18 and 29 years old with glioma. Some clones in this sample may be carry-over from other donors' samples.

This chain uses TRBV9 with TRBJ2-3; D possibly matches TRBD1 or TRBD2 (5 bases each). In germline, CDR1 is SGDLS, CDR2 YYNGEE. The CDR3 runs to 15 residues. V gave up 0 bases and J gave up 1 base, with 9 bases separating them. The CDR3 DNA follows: TGTGCCAGCAGCGTAGGCCGAGGGGGCACAGATACGCAGTATTTT. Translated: CASSVGRGGTDTQYF.

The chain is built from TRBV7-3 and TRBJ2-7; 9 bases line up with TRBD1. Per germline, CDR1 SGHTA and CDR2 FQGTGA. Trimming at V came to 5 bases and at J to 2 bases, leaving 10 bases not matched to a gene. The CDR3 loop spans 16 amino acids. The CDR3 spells CASSVIRTGAPYEQYF. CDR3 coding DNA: TGTGCCAGCAGCGTGATCAGGACAGGGGCCCCCTACGAGCAGTACTTC.

CDR3 sequence: CASSPTGAGNTIYF. Here the CDR3 DNA reads TGTGCCAGCAGTCCTACAGGGGCTGGAAACACCATATATTTT. The chain uses TRBV6-6 and TRBJ1-3; TRBD1 matches at 7 bases. The trim removed 5 bases at V and 2 bases at J, leaving 3 bases unmatched. Looked up from germline, CDR1 is MNHNY and CDR2 is SVGAGI (reference sequence). The CDR3 is made up of 14 amino acids.

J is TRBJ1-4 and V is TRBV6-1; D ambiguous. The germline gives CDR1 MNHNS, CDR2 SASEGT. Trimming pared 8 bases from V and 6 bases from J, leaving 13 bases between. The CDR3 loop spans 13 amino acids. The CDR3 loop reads CASALTVDEKLFF. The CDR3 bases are TGTGCCAGCGCCTTAACAGTAGATGAAAAACTGTTTTTT.

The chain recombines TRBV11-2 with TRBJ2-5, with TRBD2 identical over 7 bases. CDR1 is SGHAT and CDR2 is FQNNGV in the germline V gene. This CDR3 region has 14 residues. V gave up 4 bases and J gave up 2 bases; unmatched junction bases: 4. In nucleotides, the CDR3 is TGTGCCAGCAGCTCAAGCGGGGCTCAAGAGACCCAGTACTTC. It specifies CASSSSGAQETQYF.

This CDR3 is CASSELEGGYTEAFF. The CDR3 DNA follows: TGTGCCAGCAGTGAACTGGAGGGAGGGTACACTGAAGCTTTCTTT. The chain is built from TRBV6-1 and TRBJ1-1; D gene uncertain. The germline gives CDR1 MNHNS, CDR2 SASEGT. CDR3 length: 15 residues. V shed 2 bases and J shed 3 bases, with 13 bases lying between them.

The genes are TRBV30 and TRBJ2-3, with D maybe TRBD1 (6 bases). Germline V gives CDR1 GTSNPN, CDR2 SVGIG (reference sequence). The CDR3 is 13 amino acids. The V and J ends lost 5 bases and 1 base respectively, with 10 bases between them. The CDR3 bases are TGTGCCTGGGACAGGCGGGGCACAGATACGCAGTATTTT. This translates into CAWDRRGTDTQYF. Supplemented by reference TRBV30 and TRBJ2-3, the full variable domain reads SQTIHQWPATLVQPVGSPLSLECTVEGTSNPNLYWYRQAAGRGLQLLFYSVGIGQISSEVPQNLSASRPQDRQFILSSKKLLLSDSGFYLCAWDRRGTDTQYFGPGTRLTVL.

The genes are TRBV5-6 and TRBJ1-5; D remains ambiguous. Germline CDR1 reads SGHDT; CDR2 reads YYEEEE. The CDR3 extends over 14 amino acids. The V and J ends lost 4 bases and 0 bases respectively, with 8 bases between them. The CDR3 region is CASSHLSSNQPQHF. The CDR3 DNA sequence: TGTGCCAGCAGCCACCTCAGTAGCAATCAGCCCCAGCATTTT.

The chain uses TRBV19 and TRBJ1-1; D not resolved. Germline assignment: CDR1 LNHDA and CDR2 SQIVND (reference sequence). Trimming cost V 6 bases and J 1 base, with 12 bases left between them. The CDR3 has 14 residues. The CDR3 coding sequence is TGTGCCAGTAGCCCGTGGGCAGGGAACACTGAAGCTTTCTTT. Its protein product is CASSPWAGNTEAFF.

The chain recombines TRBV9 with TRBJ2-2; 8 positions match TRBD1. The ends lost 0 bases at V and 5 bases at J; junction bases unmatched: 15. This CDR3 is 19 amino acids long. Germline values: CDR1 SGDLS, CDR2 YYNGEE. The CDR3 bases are TGTGCCAGCAGCGTAGTTGGAATGCCCGGGACAGGCTCTACCGGGGAGCTGTTTTTT. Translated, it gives CASSVVGMPGTGSTGELFF.

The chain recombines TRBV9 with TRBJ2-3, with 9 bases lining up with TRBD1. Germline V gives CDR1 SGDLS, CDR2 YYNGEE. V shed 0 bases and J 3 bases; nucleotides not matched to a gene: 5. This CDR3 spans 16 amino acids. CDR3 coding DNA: TGTGCCAGCAGCGTAGGGGGACAGGGTTTTACAGATACGCAGTATTTT. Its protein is CASSVGGQGFTDTQYF.

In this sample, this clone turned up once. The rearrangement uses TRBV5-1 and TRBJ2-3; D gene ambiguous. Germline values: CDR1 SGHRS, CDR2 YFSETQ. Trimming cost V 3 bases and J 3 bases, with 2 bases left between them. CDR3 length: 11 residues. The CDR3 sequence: CASSSTDTQYF. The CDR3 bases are TGCGCCAGCAGCTCTACAGATACGCAGTATTTT.

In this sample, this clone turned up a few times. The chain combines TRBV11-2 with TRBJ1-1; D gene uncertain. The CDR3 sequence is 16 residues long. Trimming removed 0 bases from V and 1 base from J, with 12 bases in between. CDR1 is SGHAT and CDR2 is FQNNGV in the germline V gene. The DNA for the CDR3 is TGTGCCAGCAGCTTAGAGACACAGCGTGCGAACACTGAAGCTTTCTTT. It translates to CASSLETQRANTEAFF. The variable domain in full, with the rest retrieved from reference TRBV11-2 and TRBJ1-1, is EAGVAQSPRYKIIEKRQSVAFWCNPISGHATLYWYQQILGQGPKLLIQFQNNGVVDDSQLPKDRFSAERLKGVDSTLKIQPAKLEDSAVYLCASSLETQRANTEAFFGQGTRLTVV.

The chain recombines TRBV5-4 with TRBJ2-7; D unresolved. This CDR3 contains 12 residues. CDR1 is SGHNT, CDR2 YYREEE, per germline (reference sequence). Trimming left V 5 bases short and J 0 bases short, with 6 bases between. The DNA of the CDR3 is TGTGCCAGCAGTTTTAGCTCCTACGAGCAGTACTTC. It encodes CASSFSSYEQYF.

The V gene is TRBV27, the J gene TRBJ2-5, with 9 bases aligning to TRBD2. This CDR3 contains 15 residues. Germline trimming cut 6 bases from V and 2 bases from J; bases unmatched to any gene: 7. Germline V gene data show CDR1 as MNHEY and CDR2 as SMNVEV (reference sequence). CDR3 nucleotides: TGTGCCAGCAGACCTCTAGCGGGGTTACAAGAGACCCAGTACTTC. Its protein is CASRPLAGLQETQYF.

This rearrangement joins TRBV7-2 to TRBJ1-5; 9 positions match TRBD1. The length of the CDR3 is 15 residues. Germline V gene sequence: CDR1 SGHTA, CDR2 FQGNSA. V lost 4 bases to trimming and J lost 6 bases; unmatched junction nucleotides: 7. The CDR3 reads CASSWGTGNSQPQHF. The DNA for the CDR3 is TGTGCCAGCAGCTGGGGGACAGGGAATAGTCAGCCCCAGCATTTT.

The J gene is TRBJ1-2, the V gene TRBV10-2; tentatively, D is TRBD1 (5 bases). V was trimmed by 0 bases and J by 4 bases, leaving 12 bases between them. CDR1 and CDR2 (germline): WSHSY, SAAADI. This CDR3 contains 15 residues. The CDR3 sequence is CASSESLGVGYGYTF. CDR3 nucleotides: TGCGCCAGCAGTGAGTCTCTGGGGGTTGGCTATGGCTACACCTTC.

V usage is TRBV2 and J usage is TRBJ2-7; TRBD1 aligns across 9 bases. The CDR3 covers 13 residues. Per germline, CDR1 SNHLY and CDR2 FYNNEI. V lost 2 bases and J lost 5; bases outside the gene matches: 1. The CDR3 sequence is CASSETGGHEQYF. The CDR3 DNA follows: TGTGCCAGCAGTGAAACAGGGGGCCACGAGCAGTACTTC.

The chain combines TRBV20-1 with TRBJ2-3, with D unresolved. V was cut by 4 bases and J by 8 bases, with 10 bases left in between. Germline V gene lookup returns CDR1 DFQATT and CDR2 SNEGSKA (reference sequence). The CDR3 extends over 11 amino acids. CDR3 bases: TGCAGTGCTAACCAAGCAGGTACGCAGTATTTT. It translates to CSANQAGTQYF.

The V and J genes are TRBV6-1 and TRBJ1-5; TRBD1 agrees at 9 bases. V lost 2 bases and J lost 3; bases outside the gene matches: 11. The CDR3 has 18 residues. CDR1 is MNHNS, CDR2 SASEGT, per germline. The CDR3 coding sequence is TGTGCCAGCAGTGAAAGGGGTACAGGGGGCCCTCACAATCAGCCCCAGCATTTT. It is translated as CASSERGTGGPHNQPQHF.

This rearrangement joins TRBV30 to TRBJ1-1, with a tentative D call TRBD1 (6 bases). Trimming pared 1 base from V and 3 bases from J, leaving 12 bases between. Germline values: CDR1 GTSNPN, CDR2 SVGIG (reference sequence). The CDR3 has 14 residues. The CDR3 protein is CAWSDGGRYTEAFF. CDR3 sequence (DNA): TGTGCCTGGAGTGATGGGGGGCGATACACTGAAGCTTTCTTT.

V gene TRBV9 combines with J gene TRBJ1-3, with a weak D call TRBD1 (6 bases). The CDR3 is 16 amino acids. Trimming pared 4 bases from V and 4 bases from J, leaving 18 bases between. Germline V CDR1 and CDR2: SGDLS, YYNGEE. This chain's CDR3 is CASSPQGLSAGNTIYF. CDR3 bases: TGTGCCAGCAGCCCTCAGGGGCTCTCAGCGGGAAACACCATATATTTT.

The CDR3 loop reads CASSLAVLSGNTIYF. DNA of the CDR3: TGTGCCAGCAGCCTCGCTGTTTTATCTGGAAACACCATATATTTT. The chain has TRBV5-5 and TRBJ1-3, with unresolved D. There are 15 residues in the CDR3. Per the germline V gene, CDR1 is SGHKS and CDR2 is YYEKEE (reference sequence). The V and J ends lost 4 bases and 1 base respectively, with 12 bases between them. The entire variable domain, with the rest obtained from reference TRBV5-5 and TRBJ1-3, is as follows: DAGVTQSPTHLIKTRGQQVTLRCSPISGHKSVSWYQQVLGQGPQFIFQYYEKEERGRGNFPDRFSARQFPNYSSELNVNALLLGDSALYLCASSLAVLSGNTIYFGEGSWLTVV.

The CDR3 loop is CASSPGAGYEQYF. CDR3 bases: TGTGCCAGCAGCCCGGGCGCGGGGTACGAGCAGTACTTC. This chain links TRBV4-2 with TRBJ2-7; perhaps TRBD2 as D (6 bases). The CDR3 runs 13 residues. Germline V gives CDR1 LGHNA, CDR2 YNFKEQ. Trimming took off 4 bases at V and 4 bases at J, with 11 bases between the two ends.

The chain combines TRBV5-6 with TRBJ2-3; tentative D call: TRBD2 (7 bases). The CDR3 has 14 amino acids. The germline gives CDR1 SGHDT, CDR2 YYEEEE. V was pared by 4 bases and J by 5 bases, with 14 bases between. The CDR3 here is CASSPEGGGDTQYF. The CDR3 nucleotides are TGTGCCAGCAGCCCGGAAGGGGGGGGAGATACGCAGTATTTT.

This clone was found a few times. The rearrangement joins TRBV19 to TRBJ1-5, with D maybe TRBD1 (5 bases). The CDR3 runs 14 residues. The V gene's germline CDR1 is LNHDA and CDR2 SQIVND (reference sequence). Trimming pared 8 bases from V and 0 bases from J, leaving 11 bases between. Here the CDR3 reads CASQGLSSNQPQHF. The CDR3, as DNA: TGTGCCAGTCAGGGTCTTTCTAGCAATCAGCCCCAGCATTTT.

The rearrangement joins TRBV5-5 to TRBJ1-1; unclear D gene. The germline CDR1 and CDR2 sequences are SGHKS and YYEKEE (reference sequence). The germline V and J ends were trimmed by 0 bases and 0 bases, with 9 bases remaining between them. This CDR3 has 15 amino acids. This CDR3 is CASSLDYSLNTEAFF. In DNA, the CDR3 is TGTGCCAGCAGCTTGGACTACAGCTTGAACACTGAAGCTTTCTTT.

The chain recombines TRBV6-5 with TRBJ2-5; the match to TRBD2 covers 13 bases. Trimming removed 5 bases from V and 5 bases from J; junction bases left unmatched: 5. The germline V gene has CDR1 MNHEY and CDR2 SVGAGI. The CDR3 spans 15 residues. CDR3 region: CASSKLAGGHETQYF. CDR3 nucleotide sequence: TGTGCCAGCAGTAAACTAGCGGGGGGGCACGAGACCCAGTACTTC.

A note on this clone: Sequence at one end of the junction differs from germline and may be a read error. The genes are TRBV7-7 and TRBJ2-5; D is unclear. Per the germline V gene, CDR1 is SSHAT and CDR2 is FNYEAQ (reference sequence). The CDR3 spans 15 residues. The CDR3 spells CASSLGLGAPETQYF. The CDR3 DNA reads TGTGCTAGCAGCTTAGGTCTAGGAGCCCCGGAGACCCAGTACTTC.

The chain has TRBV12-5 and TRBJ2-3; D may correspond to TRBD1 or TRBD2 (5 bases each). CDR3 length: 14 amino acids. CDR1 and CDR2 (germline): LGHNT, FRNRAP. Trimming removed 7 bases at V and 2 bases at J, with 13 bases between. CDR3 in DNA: TGTGCTAGTGACGCCGGGACCTCCACAGATACGCAGTATTTT. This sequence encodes CASDAGTSTDTQYF.